This is a list of T cell receptor beta chains from one sample in a study of blood T cells in healthy people across ages. Via MiXCR, TCRdb re-called the 5' RACE reads, giving one row per CDR3 protein. Of around 650,000 distinct CDR3 sequences listed, around two fifths are singletons. The sample comprised blood. The receptors here all came from a man at least 80 years old in good health. The CDR3 runs from the conserved cysteine through the conserved F or W. D genes are given only for firm matches. Some rows mark clone size as missing; the rest say once, few, many or name a class of expanded clone.

NA	TRBJ2-2	TRBV7-3	TRBD2	CASSLRAGVEGELFF	TGTGCCAGCAGCTTAAGGGCGGGAGTGGAAGGGGAGCTGTTTTTT
NA	TRBJ1-5	TRBV15	NA	CATSSNAAQHF	TGTGCCACCAGCAGTAATGCGGCCCAGCATTTT
NA	TRBJ2-1	TRBV4-1	TRBD2	CASSRPMGLAGEESYNEQFF	TGCGCCAGCAGCCGACCGATGGGACTAGCGGGAGAGGAATCCTACAATGAGCAGTTCTTC
NA	TRBJ1-4	TRBV6-1	NA	CASSGGATNEKLFF	TGTGCCAGCAGTGGTGGGGCAACGAATGAAAAACTGTTTTTT
once	TRBJ2-1	TRBV4-1	TRBD2	CASSLLGLAGENEQFF	TGCGCCAGCAGCCTACTAGGACTAGCGGGTGAGAATGAGCAGTTCTTC
few	TRBJ1-2	TRBV29-1	NA	CSVKSGENYGYTF	TGCAGCGTTAAGAGTGGCGAGAACTATGGCTACACCTTC
NA	TRBJ2-5	TRBV9	NA	CASKDRETQYF	TGTGCCAGCAAGGATCGAGAGACCCAGTACTTC
few	TRBJ2-1	TRBV6-1	TRBD2	CASSGPSGRYNEQFF	TGTGCCAGCAGTGGGCCTAGCGGGAGATACAATGAGCAGTTCTTC
NA	TRBJ1-5	TRBV7-2	NA	CASSLGAWLGPSNQPQHF	TGTGCCAGCAGCTTGGGGGCCTGGCTGGGACCAAGCAATCAGCCCCAGCATTTT
NA	TRBJ2-7	TRBV29-1	TRBD2	CIVTSGRNNEQYF	TGCATCGTGACTAGCGGGCGCAACAATGAGCAGTACTTC
NA	TRBJ2-5	TRBV12-3/TRBV12-4	TRBD2	CASRDIAGGPETQYF	TGTGCCAGCAGGGATATAGCGGGAGGGCCAGAGACCCAGTACTTC
NA	TRBJ2-3	TRBV5-1	NA	CASSLEPGTDTQYF	TGCGCCAGCAGCTTGGAACCGGGTACAGATACGCAGTATTTT
NA	TRBJ1-4	TRBV11-2	NA	CASSLAGGAAEKLFF	TGTGCCAGCAGCCTCGCCGGGGGAGCGGCTGAAAAACTGTTTTTT
NA	TRBJ1-2	TRBV20-1	NA	CSASPGRDSGYTF	TGCAGTGCTAGCCCCGGCAGGGATAGTGGCTACACCTTC
NA	TRBJ2-1	TRBV29-1	TRBD1	CSVICRDRDHNEQFF	TGCAGCGTTATCTGCCGGGACAGGGACCACAATGAGCAGTTCTTC
NA	TRBJ1-4	TRBV3-1	TRBD1	CASSLNQGANEKLFF	TGTGCCAGCAGCTTAAATCAGGGGGCGAATGAAAAACTGTTTTTT
few	TRBJ1-6	TRBV3-1	TRBD1	CASSQRTGFSPLHF	TGTGCCAGCAGCCAACGGACAGGGTTTTCACCCCTCCACTTT
NA	TRBJ2-7	TRBV18	TRBD2	CASSPRQGGSYEQYF	TGTGCCAGCTCACCAAGGCAGGGAGGGTCCTACGAGCAGTACTTC
few	TRBJ2-5	TRBV20-1	TRBD2	CSAKMTSGRSETQYF	TGCAGTGCGAAAATGACTAGCGGGAGAAGCGAGACCCAGTACTTC
few	TRBJ1-1	TRBV20-1	TRBD1	CSARNTGVNTEAFF	TGCAGTGCTCGTAATACAGGGGTTAACACTGAAGCTTTCTTT
many	TRBJ2-5	TRBV29-1	NA	CSVNRGPKETQYF	TGCAGCGTTAATCGGGGACCCAAAGAGACCCAGTACTTC
NA	TRBJ2-1	TRBV5-1	NA	CASSSDPLGDNEQFF	TGCGCCAGCAGCTCAGATCCCCTGGGAGACAATGAGCAGTTCTTC
many	TRBJ1-1	TRBV6-5	NA	CASKEQGLNTEAFF	TGTGCCAGCAAGGAACAGGGATTGAACACTGAAGCTTTCTTT
NA	TRBJ2-7	TRBV9	NA	CASSAKRRGWYNEQYF	TGTGCCAGCAGCGCAAAGCGGCGGGGCTGGTACAATGAGCAGTACTTC
many	TRBJ2-1	TRBV3-1	NA	CASSPRGASYNEQFF	TGTGCCAGCAGCCCGAGGGGCGCTTCCTACAATGAGCAGTTCTTC
few	TRBJ1-2	TRBV2	TRBD1	CASSTRQGSLLRYGYTF	TGTGCCAGCAGTACGAGACAGGGTTCCCTCCTTAGATATGGCTACACCTTC
NA	TRBJ1-5	TRBV4-2	NA	CASSPRGGSQPQHF	TGTGCCAGCAGCCCGAGGGGAGGTAGCCAGCCCCAGCATTTT
few	TRBJ2-5	TRBV7-2	TRBD1	CASSGRGRQETQYF	TGTGCCAGCAGCGGCAGGGGGCGACAAGAGACCCAGTACTTC
NA	TRBJ2-1	TRBV10-1	NA	CASSESGAGNEQFF	TGCGCCAGCAGTGAGTCAGGAGCGGGCAATGAGCAGTTCTTC
few	TRBJ1-2	TRBV6-2/TRBV6-3	NA	CASSPTGQANGYTF	TGTGCCAGCAGCCCCACAGGCCAAGCGAATGGCTACACCTTC
NA	TRBJ2-3	TRBV20-1	NA	CSAPREGLTDTQYF	TGCAGTGCTCCCCGAGAGGGCTTAACAGATACGCAGTATTTT
few	TRBJ2-5	TRBV7-9	NA	CASMFGTQGKQETQYF	TGTGCCAGCATGTTTGGAACTCAGGGAAAACAAGAGACCCAGTACTTC
many	TRBJ2-5	TRBV6-2/TRBV6-3	NA	CASSPMETQYF	TGTGCCAGCAGTCCGATGGAGACCCAGTACTTC
NA	TRBJ2-1	TRBV25-1	NA	CASSESAQGKNEQFF	TGTGCCAGCAGTGAATCTGCCCAGGGAAAAAATGAGCAGTTCTTC
NA	TRBJ2-5	TRBV24-1	NA	CATSADGRETQYF	TGTGCCACCAGTGCCGATGGGCGGGAGACCCAGTACTTC
few	TRBJ1-4	TRBV4-2	TRBD1	CASRRTGPNEKLFF	TGTGCCAGCAGGAGGACAGGGCCTAATGAAAAACTGTTTTTT
NA	TRBJ2-2	TRBV6-2/TRBV6-3	NA	CASTGADANTGELFF	TGTGCCAGCACAGGAGCGGACGCGAACACCGGGGAGCTGTTTTTT
NA	TRBJ1-1	TRBV20-1	NA	CSAQGRAGGEAFF	TGCAGTGCTCAGGGGAGGGCGGGGGGTGAAGCTTTCTTT
few	TRBJ1-5	TRBV4-1	NA	CASSQVEGTGNQPQHF	TGCGCCAGCAGCCAAGTTGAAGGGACGGGCAATCAGCCCCAGCATTTT
NA	TRBJ2-7	TRBV27	NA	CASSLAGKGYEQYF	TGTGCCAGCAGTTTAGCAGGGAAGGGATACGAGCAGTACTTC
NA	TRBJ2-7	TRBV7-9	TRBD2	CASSLGRLAGPGEQYF	TGTGCCAGCAGCTTGGGACGACTAGCGGGACCAGGCGAGCAGTACTTC
NA	TRBJ1-2	TRBV4-3	NA	CASSQRGGGGSNYGYTF	TGCGCCAGCAGCCAACGCGGGGGCGGGGGAAGTAACTATGGCTACACCTTC
NA	TRBJ2-4	TRBV7-2	TRBD1	CASSRTGVANIQYF	TGTGCCAGCAGCAGAACAGGGGTTGCGAACATTCAGTACTTC
once	TRBJ1-3	TRBV4-1	NA	CASSPIPRDAGNTIYF	TGCGCCAGCAGCCCCATTCCCCGGGACGCCGGAAACACCATATATTTT
NA	TRBJ2-5	TRBV14	NA	CASSQWGTGAQETQYF	TGTGCCAGCAGCCAGTGGGGAACGGGGGCGCAAGAGACCCAGTACTTC